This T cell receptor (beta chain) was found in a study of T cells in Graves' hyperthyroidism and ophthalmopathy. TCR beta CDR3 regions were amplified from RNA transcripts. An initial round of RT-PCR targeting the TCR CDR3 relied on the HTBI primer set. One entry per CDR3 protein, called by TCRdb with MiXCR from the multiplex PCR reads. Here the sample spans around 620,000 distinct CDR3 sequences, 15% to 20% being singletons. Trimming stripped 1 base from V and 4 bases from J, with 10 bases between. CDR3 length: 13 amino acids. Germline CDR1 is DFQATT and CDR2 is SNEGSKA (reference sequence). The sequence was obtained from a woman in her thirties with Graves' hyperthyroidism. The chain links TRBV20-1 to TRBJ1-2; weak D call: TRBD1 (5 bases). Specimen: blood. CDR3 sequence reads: CSARGGDIYGYTF. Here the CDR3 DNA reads TGCAGTGCTAGAGGGGGCGATATCTATGGCTACACCTTC.